This is a list of T cell receptor beta chains from one sample in a study of blood T cell repertoires in COVID-19. Repertoires were generated with immunoSEQ multiplex PCR, while TCRdb's copy carries only in-frame clones and drops some. The sample lists some 320,000 clones; 89% were seen once. The sample taken for sequencing was PBMCs or T cells enriched from blood (not recorded which). Every receptor here comes from a man in his fifties or sixties who had recovered from COVID-19. Each CDR3 is given with its conserved first and last residue. Clone size, where shown, is once, few, many, or a class for clones that have expanded.

V	size	CDR3
TRBV5-8	.	CASSLRSTGSDTQYF
TRBV3-1/TRBV3-2	.	CASSPGQGATYEQYF
TRBV5-1	.	CASSLFLAASTDTQYF
TRBV7-9	.	CASSLQARTLYGYTF
TRBV28	.	CAIQGVYNEQFF
TRBV27	.	CASSSRVAGVNNEQFF
TRBV29-1	.	CSVASPSHYEQYF
TRBV11-1	.	CASSPRTSMYNEQFF
TRBV7-2	.	CASSLKISGTYEQYF
TRBV11-2	.	CASSPVSQMEAFF
TRBV30	.	CAWAEGLPGNTIYF
TRBV14	.	CASSQDFDRVSSNTGELFF
TRBV11-2	.	CASSLLAGDTQYF
TRBV5-5	.	CASMPGQGNEKLFF
TRBV5-1	.	CASSLNSGPYNEQFF
TRBV27	.	CASSLYTSYEQYF
TRBV7-2	few	CASSFWGRGSNQPQHF
TRBV3-1/TRBV3-2	.	CASRNQGTHYGYTF
TRBV28	.	CASRPTINYGYTF
TRBV5-4	.	CASSLRDRLNYGYTF
TRBV4-2	.	CASSQDMGQVDYNQPQHF
TRBV2	few	CASSELRGNDSPLHF